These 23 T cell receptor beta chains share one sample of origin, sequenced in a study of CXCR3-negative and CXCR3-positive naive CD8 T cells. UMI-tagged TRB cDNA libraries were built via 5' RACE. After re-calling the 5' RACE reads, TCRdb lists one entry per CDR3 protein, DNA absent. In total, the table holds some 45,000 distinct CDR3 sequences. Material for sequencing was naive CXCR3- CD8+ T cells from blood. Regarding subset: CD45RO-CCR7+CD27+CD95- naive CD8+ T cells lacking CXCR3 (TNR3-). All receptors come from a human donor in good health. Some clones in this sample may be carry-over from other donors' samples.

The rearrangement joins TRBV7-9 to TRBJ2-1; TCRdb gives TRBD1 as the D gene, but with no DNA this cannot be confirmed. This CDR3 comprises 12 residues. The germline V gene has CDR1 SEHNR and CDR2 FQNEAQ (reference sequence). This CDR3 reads CASILQGTEQFF.

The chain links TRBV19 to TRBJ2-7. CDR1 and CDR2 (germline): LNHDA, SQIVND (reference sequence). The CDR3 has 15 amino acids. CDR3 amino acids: CASSSRTSDSYEQYF.

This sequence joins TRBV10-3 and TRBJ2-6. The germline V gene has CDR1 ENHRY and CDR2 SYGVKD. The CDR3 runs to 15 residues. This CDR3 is CAISESDSGANVLTF.

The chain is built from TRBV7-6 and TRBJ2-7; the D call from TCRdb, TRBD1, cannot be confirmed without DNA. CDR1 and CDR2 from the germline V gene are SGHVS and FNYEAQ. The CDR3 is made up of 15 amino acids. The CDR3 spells CASSLAGTPTYEQYF.

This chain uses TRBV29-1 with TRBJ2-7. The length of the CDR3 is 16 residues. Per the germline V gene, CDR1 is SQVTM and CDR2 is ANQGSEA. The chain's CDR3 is CSVEVRSGAFPYEQYF.

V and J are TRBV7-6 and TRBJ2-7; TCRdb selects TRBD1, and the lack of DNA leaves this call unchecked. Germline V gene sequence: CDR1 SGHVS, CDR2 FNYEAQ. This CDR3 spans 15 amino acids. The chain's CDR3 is CASSLSGTGGYEQYF.

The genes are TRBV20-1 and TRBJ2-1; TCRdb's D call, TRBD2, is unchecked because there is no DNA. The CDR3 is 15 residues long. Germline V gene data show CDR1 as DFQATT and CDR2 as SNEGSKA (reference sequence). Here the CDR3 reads CSAADSRGENNEQFF.

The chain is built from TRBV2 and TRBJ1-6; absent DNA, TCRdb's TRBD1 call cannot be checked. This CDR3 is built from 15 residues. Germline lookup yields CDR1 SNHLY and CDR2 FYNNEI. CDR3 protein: CASSSTGEWNSPLHF.

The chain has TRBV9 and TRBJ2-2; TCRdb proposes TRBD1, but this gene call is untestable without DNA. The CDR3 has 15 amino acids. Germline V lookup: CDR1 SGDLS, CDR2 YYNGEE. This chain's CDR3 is CASSVGTGNTGELFF.

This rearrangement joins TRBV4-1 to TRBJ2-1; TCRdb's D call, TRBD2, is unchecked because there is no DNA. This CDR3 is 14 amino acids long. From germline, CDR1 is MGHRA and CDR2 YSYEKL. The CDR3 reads CASSPWTSGGEQFF.

The CDR3 sequence: CSAVMTGETQYF. The chain links TRBV29-1 to TRBJ2-5; the D gene TCRdb calls, TRBD1, cannot be checked with no DNA. Germline V lookup: CDR1 SQVTM, CDR2 ANQGSEA. The CDR3 sequence is 12 residues long.

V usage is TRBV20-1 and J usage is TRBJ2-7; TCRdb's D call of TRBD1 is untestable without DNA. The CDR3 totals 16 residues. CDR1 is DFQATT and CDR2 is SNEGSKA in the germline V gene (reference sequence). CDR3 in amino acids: CSARDQQGAISYEQYF.

Here the CDR3 reads CASSLLAGDPNEQFF. The rearrangement uses TRBV7-2 and TRBJ2-1; TCRdb's D call, TRBD2, is unchecked because there is no DNA. The germline CDR1 and CDR2 sequences are SGHTA and FQGNSA. There are 15 residues in the CDR3.

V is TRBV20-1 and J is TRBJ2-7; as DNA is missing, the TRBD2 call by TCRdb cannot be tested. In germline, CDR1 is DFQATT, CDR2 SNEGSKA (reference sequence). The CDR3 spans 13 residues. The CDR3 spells CSAPAGDSYEQYF.

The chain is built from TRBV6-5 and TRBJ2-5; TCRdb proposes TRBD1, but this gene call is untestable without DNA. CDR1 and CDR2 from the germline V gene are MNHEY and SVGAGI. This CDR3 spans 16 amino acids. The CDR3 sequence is CASSYTGTGLEETQYF.

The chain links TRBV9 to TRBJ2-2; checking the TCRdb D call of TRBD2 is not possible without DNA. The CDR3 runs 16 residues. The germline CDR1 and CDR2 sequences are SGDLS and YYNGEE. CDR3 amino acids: CASNGVGLPNTGELFF.

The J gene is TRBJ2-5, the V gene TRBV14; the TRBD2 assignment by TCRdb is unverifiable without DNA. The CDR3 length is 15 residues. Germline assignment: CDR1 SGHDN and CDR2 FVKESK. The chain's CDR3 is CASSPTSGSQETQYF.

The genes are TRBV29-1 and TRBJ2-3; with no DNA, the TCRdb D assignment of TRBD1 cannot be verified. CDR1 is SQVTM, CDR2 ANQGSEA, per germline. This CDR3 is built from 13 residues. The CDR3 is CSGGQGYTDTQYF.

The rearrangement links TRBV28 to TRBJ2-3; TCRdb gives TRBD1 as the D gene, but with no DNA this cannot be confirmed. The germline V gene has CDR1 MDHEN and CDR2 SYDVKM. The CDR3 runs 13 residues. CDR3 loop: CASGIQGTDTQYF.

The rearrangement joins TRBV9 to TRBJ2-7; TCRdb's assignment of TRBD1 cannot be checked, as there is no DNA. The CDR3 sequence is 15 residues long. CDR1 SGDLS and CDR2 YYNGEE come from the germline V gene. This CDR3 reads CASSSGQGLYYEQYF.

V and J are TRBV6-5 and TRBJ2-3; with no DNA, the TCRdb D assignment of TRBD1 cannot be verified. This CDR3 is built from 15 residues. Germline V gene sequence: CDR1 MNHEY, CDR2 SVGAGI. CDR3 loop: CASSYGGQSTDTQYF.

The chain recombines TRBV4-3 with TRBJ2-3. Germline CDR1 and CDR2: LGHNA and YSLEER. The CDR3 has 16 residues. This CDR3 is CASSQDWQLLGDTQYF.

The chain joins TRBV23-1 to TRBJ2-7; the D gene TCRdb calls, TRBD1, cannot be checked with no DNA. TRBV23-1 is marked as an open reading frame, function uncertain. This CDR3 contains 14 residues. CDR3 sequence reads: CASSLWGADNEQYF.